The 31 T cell receptor beta chains given below trace back to one sample, sequenced in a study of T cell repertoires in cytomegalovirus infection (dated by TCRdb to the late 2010s). Sequencing took place on an Illumina HiSeq 1500. Using fastp trimming at Q25 and MiXCR clonotype assembly, TCRdb reanalyzed the public sequencing data and kept in-frame beta chains. CDR3 protein duplicates are merged, each entry listing the most common genes and DNA. The sample table holds about 530,000 distinct CDR3 sequences, of which more than 20% were seen once. Of the sample, under 15% is held by the ten largest clones. The sample comprised PBMCs. These receptors were collected from a human donor in good health (CMV status not recorded). Some clones in this sample may be carry-over from other donors' samples.

A few counts support this clonotype. V and J are TRBV28 and TRBJ2-1, with D maybe TRBD1 (7 bases). CDR1 is MDHEN, CDR2 SYDVKM, per germline. The CDR3 length is 16 residues. The V end was cut by 6 bases, the J end by 8 bases, with 23 bases between. CDR3 DNA: TGTGCCAGCAGACTAACAGGGGAAAGTGGGAGGCATGAGCAGTTCTTC. Protein sequence: CASRLTGESGRHEQFF.

This clonotype was counted ten times or more. The rearrangement links TRBV7-9 to TRBJ2-1, with a possible D match to TRBD2 (7 bases). Per germline, CDR1 SEHNR and CDR2 FQNEAQ (reference sequence). The CDR3 extends over 15 amino acids. Trimming pared 5 bases from V and 10 bases from J, leaving 21 bases between. CDR3 nucleotides: TGTGCCAGCAGCCCTTGGGGAGGGGGAGAGGTAGAGCAGTTCTTC. Translated: CASSPWGGGEVEQFF.

The J gene is TRBJ2-1, the V gene TRBV2; the D is unclear. This CDR3 region has 12 residues. V was cut by 7 bases and J by 11 bases, with 15 bases left in between. Germline values: CDR1 SNHLY, CDR2 FYNNEI. The DNA for the CDR3 is TGTGCCAGCAAACCGGAACCTCCGAAGCAGTTCTTC. Translated: CASKPEPPKQFF.

The chain uses TRBV29-1 and TRBJ2-1; TRBD1 might be the D (6 bases). The germline CDR1 and CDR2 sequences are SQVTM and ANQGSEA. V lost 7 bases and J 5 bases, leaving 15 bases between the germline ends. This CDR3 is 13 amino acids long. CDR3 DNA sequence: TGCAGCGCCGCAGGACAGCTGGACAATGAGCAGTTCTTC. It specifies CSAAGQLDNEQFF.

This rearrangement joins TRBV19 to TRBJ1-1; perhaps TRBD1 as D (6 bases). The CDR3 is made up of 13 amino acids. CDR1 LNHDA and CDR2 SQIVND come from the germline V gene (reference sequence). V was clipped by 5 bases and J by 3 bases, with 10 bases between them. The CDR3 bases are TGTGCCAGTAGTTTACGACAGGACACTGAAGCTTTCTTT. The encoded protein is CASSLRQDTEAFF.

This clonotype was counted between two and nine times. The chain joins TRBV6-1 to TRBJ2-1, with D unclear. CDR3 size: 11 residues. Trimming cost V 3 bases and J 12 bases, with 9 bases left between them. Germline V gene data show CDR1 as MNHNS and CDR2 as SASEGT. CDR3 sequence reads: CASSDEVGQFF. CDR3 DNA: TGTGCCAGCAGTGACGAAGTAGGGCAGTTCTTC.

This clonotype was seen only a few times. This chain joins TRBV7-9 and TRBJ2-7; 10 bases line up with TRBD2. CDR1 is SEHNR, CDR2 FQNEAQ, per germline (reference sequence). The CDR3 has 15 amino acids. Unmatched junction bases numbered 6, after V lost 5 bases and J lost 2 bases. In DNA form, the CDR3 reads TGTGCCAGCAGCGAAGGACTAGCGGCTACCTACGAGCAGTACTTC. Translated, it gives CASSEGLAATYEQYF.

The chain carries TRBV19 and TRBJ2-2, with TRBD1 matching 11 bases. CDR1 is LNHDA and CDR2 is SQIVND in the germline V gene (reference sequence). CDR3 size: 15 residues. V lost 5 bases to trimming and J lost 6 bases; unmatched junction nucleotides: 5. CDR3 DNA sequence: TGTGCCAGTAGTCCACGGGACAGGGGGGCCGGGGAGCTGTTTTTT. As protein: CASSPRDRGAGELFF. Together with reference TRBV19 and TRBJ2-2, the CDR3 gives the full variable domain: DGGITQSPKYLFRKEGQNVTLSCEQNLNHDAMYWYRQDPGQGLRLIYYSQIVNDFQKGDIAEGYSVSREKKESFPLTVTSAQKNPTAFYLCASSPRDRGAGELFFGEGSRLTVL.

This clonotype was picked up many times. The chain combines TRBV7-8 with TRBJ2-7, with 8 bases that match TRBD1. CDR1 and CDR2 from the germline V gene are SGHVS and FQNEAQ. CDR3 length: 14 residues. The trim removed 1 base at V and 6 bases at J, leaving 5 bases unmatched. The CDR3 sequence: CASSLGSQGGEQYV. The DNA for the CDR3 is TGTGCCAGCAGCTTAGGCTCACAGGGGGGCGAGCAGTACGTC.

The rearrangement uses TRBV20-1 and TRBJ2-3; 7 bases are shared with TRBD2. With V trimmed by 4 bases and J by 4 bases, 11 bases remained unmatched. Germline lookup yields CDR1 DFQATT and CDR2 SNEGSKA (reference sequence). The CDR3 is made up of 15 amino acids. This CDR3 reads CSAMDRREMADTQYF. As DNA, the CDR3 is TGCAGTGCTATGGACCGGCGGGAGATGGCAGATACGCAGTATTTT.

A few counts support this clonotype. The rearrangement joins TRBV7-6 to TRBJ2-1; D possibly matches TRBD1 or TRBD2 (6 bases each). CDR1 is SGHVS and CDR2 is FNYEAQ in the germline V gene. The CDR3 has 12 amino acids. Trimming shortened V by 5 bases and J by 9 bases, and 11 bases separated the two germline ends. The CDR3 spells CASSEGGSEQFF. CDR3 coding DNA: TGTGCCAGCAGCGAAGGGGGGTCTGAGCAGTTCTTC. The full variable domain, rest sourced from reference TRBV7-6 and TRBJ2-1, is GAGVSQSPRYKVTKRGQDVALRCDPISGHVSLYWYRQALGQGPEFLTYFNYEAQQDKSGLPNDRFSAERPEGSISTLTIQRTEQRDSAMYRCASSEGGSEQFFGPGTRLTVL.

The table lists this clonotype with a few counts. This sequence joins TRBV11-2 and TRBJ1-2; no reliable D call. Per germline, CDR1 SGHAT and CDR2 FQNNGV. CDR3 size: 13 residues. V was clipped by 6 bases and J by 3 bases, with 11 bases between them. CDR3 in amino acids: CASSSDGDYGYTF. In DNA, the CDR3 is TGTGCCAGCAGTTCCGACGGAGACTATGGCTACACCTTC.

This clonotype was observed a handful of times. The chain uses TRBV10-1 and TRBJ2-2, with a weak D call TRBD2 (6 bases). The germline V and J ends were trimmed by 6 bases and 2 bases, with 13 bases remaining between them. The CDR3 has 15 residues. Germline assignment: CDR1 WNHNN and CDR2 SYGVQD (reference sequence). The CDR3 loop is CASSRGTYNTGELFF. The CDR3 DNA reads as TGCGCCAGCAGCCGGGGGACTTACAACACCGGGGAGCTGTTTTTT.

J is TRBJ2-7 and V is TRBV6-2 or TRBV6-3; possible D gene TRBD2, 6 bases. V lost 2 bases to trimming and J lost 2 bases, with 13 bases between them. Germline CDR1 reads MNHEY; CDR2 reads SVGEGT. This CDR3 is 15 amino acids long. CDR3 protein: CASSYGGTQPYEQYV. Here the CDR3 DNA reads TGTGCCAGCAGTTACGGGGGGACTCAACCCTACGAGCAGTACGTC.

This chain uses TRBV5-4 with TRBJ2-1; either TRBD1 or TRBD2 may fit D (5 bases each). Germline V CDR1 and CDR2: SGHNT, YYREEE (reference sequence). Trimming pared 0 bases from V and 11 bases from J, leaving 12 bases between. There are 13 residues in the CDR3. CDR3 sequence: CASSLEGTAQQFF. The CDR3 DNA reads as TGTGCCAGCAGCTTGGAAGGGACGGCACAGCAGTTCTTC.

This clonotype was picked up a small number of times. The rearrangement joins TRBV27 to TRBJ1-2; 8 bases agree with TRBD1. This CDR3 has 13 amino acids. Germline V gene sequence: CDR1 MNHEY, CDR2 SMNVEV (reference sequence). J lost 4 bases, V lost 6 bases, and 4 bases had no gene match. The CDR3 region has the DNA TGTGCCAGCAGCAGGGGGCTCCGCTATGGCTACACCTTC. It is translated as CASSRGLRYGYTF.

This clonotype came up a few times. The rearrangement links TRBV19 to TRBJ1-1; a possible D gene is TRBD1 (6 bases). Trimming removed 6 bases at V and 1 base at J, with 9 bases between. This CDR3 contains 13 residues. Germline V lookup: CDR1 LNHDA, CDR2 SQIVND (reference sequence). The CDR3: CASRETGNTEAFF. CDR3 bases: TGTGCCAGTAGGGAGACAGGGAACACTGAAGCTTTCTTT.

There are a few counts of this clonotype. V usage is TRBV7-2 and J usage is TRBJ1-5; weak D call: TRBD1 (5 bases). Germline CDR1 SGHTA, CDR2 FQGNSA. V lost 2 bases to trimming and J lost 2 bases, with 13 bases between them. This CDR3 region has 16 residues. The CDR3: CASSLSDSRGNQPQHF. In nucleotides, the CDR3 is TGTGCCAGCAGCTTATCCGACAGCCGCGGCAATCAGCCCCAGCATTTT.

This clonotype has just a few counts. The chain couples TRBV20-1 to TRBJ2-1; possible D gene TRBD2, 6 bases. Trimming took 2 bases from V and 5 from J, leaving 19 bases between them. CDR3 size: 16 residues. CDR1 and CDR2 from the germline V gene are DFQATT and SNEGSKA (reference sequence). CDR3 sequence (DNA): TGCAGTGCTAGACCCTCCCTCCGGGCGGGAAACAATGAGCAGTTCTTC. Amino acid sequence: CSARPSLRAGNNEQFF.

The chain combines TRBV5-1 with TRBJ2-5; 7 nucleotides agree with TRBD1. V lost 1 base, J lost 2 bases, and 8 bases stayed unmatched. The CDR3 sequence is 16 residues long. Germline assignment: CDR1 SGHRS and CDR2 YFSETQ. For the CDR3, the DNA is TGCGCCAGCAGCTTGTCAACAGGGGACGGTCAAGAGACCCAGTACTTC. This translates into CASSLSTGDGQETQYF. Variable domain in full (rest from reference TRBV5-1 and TRBJ2-5): KAGVTQTPRYLIKTRGQQVTLSCSPISGHRSVSWYQQTPGQGLQFLFEYFSETQRNKGNFPGRFSGRQFSNSRSEMNVSTLELGDSALYLCASSLSTGDGQETQYFGPGTRLLVL.

This clonotype has ten or more counts. The CDR3 coding sequence is TGTGCCAGCAGCCCACGAGCGGGAGGGTACGAGCAGTACGTC. Its protein product is CASSPRAGGYEQYV. The chain combines TRBV7-2 with TRBJ2-7; 10 bases fit TRBD2. The CDR3 covers 14 residues. Germline values: CDR1 SGHTA, CDR2 FQGNSA. V dropped 5 bases and J dropped 4; count of bases not matched to a gene: 5.

The chain carries TRBV27 and TRBJ2-1, with TRBD2 matching 8 bases. The V and J ends lost 0 bases and 4 bases, in that order; junction bases with no gene match: 5. This CDR3 spans 16 amino acids. CDR1 and CDR2 from the germline V gene are MNHEY and SMNVEV (reference sequence). The CDR3: CASSLSPVAGYNEQFF. The CDR3 DNA follows: TGTGCCAGCAGTTTATCTCCGGTAGCGGGGTACAATGAGCAGTTCTTC.

This clonotype was seen ten or more times. V and J are TRBV7-2 and TRBJ2-3; no clear D gene. Trimming cost V 5 bases and J 4 bases, with 22 bases left between them. The length of the CDR3 is 17 residues. Germline V CDR1 and CDR2: SGHTA, FQGNSA. The DNA for the CDR3 is TGTGCCAGCAGCAATAGCCCGAGTAGGGTCTTGGCAGATACGCAGTATTTT. This codes for CASSNSPSRVLADTQYF.

This clonotype was seen repeatedly, ten times or more. This chain connects TRBV27 to TRBJ2-1; D might be TRBD1 (6 bases). Germline loops: CDR1 MNHEY, CDR2 SMNVEV (reference sequence). This CDR3 has 15 residues. Trimming took 5 bases from V and 2 from J, leaving 13 bases between them. In DNA form, the CDR3 reads TGTGCCAGCAGTCCGAACAGGGTAGCCTACAATGAGCAGTTCTTC. Translating it yields CASSPNRVAYNEQFF.

This clonotype was picked up many times. CDR3 amino acids: CASTKLGVRDEQFF. The CDR3 bases are TGTGCCAGCACCAAACTCGGCGTCCGCGATGAGCAGTTCTTC. The chain combines TRBV7-8 with TRBJ2-1; D is ambiguous. The CDR3 sequence is 14 residues long. Per germline, CDR1 SGHVS and CDR2 FQNEAQ. The ends were cut back, 7 bases at V and 8 bases at J, with 18 bases in the middle.

The rearrangement uses TRBV6-4 and TRBJ2-1; 8 bases match TRBD2. Trimming took 5 bases from V and 0 from J; bases not matched to a gene: 9. The CDR3 sequence is 17 residues long. Germline V gives CDR1 MRHNA, CDR2 SNTAGT. CDR3 nucleotides: TGTGCCAGCAGTCCGACCGGGAGCGGGGGCTCCTACAATGAGCAGTTCTTC. This encodes CASSPTGSGGSYNEQFF.

J is TRBJ1-2 and V is TRBV28; 8 bases fit TRBD1. V shed 5 bases and J 8 bases; nucleotides not matched to a gene: 13. There are 15 residues in the CDR3. The germline CDR1 and CDR2 sequences are MDHEN and SYDVKM. The CDR3 DNA is TGTGCCAGCAGTGCTCCTGGACAGGGCTCTTACGGCTACACCTTC. This gives the protein CASSAPGQGSYGYTF.

This clonotype was recorded at least ten times. The rearrangement uses TRBV19 and TRBJ1-5, with 9 bases identical to TRBD1. This CDR3 spans 14 amino acids. The trim removed 9 bases at V and 1 base at J, leaving 4 bases unmatched. The germline gives CDR1 LNHDA, CDR2 SQIVND (reference sequence). DNA for the CDR3: TGTGCCAGCAGTGGGACAGGGAGCAATCAGCCCCAGCATTTT. Protein product: CASSGTGSNQPQHF.

Only a few counts were recorded for this clonotype. The chain joins TRBV20-1 to TRBJ1-5, with TRBD1 identical over 8 bases. Germline CDR1 is DFQATT and CDR2 is SNEGSKA (reference sequence). CDR3 length: 16 amino acids. Unmatched junction bases numbered 10, after V lost 6 bases and J lost 0 bases. CDR3 sequence (DNA): TGCAGTGCAAAGGACAGGGTTTCAAATAGCAATCAGCCCCAGCATTTT. Translation gives CSAKDRVSNSNQPQHF.

The rearrangement joins TRBV12-3 or TRBV12-4 to TRBJ2-3, with D possibly TRBD1 on 6 matching bases. V lost 5 bases and J lost 6, with 12 bases in between. The CDR3 contains 13 residues. CDR3: CASSTLRGDTQYF. In DNA, the CDR3 is TGTGCCAGCAGTACCCTGAGGGGGGATACGCAGTATTTT.

The chain is built from TRBV28 and TRBJ1-2, with 8 bases matching TRBD1. The J segment lost 11 bases and the V segment lost 7 bases, leaving 18 bases of the junction unmatched. Germline V lookup: CDR1 MDHEN, CDR2 SYDVKM. The CDR3 consists of 15 residues. This CDR3 is CASNPGGTGILWYTF. In DNA, the CDR3 is TGTGCCAGCAATCCCGGTGGGACAGGAATACTCTGGTACACCTTC.